These T cell receptor beta chains were read from a single sample in a study of blood T cell repertoires in COVID-19. Measured with immunoSEQ multiplex PCR; TCRdb has only the in-frame clones, and not every one. The table includes around 180,000 clones, around 80% detected once. Specimen: peripheral blood. All receptors come from a human donor in a cohort sampled during active COVID-19. CDR3s include the opening cysteine and the closing phenylalanine or tryptophan. The D gene is left open where the match is weak. Expanded clones are given a class, and other clones once, few, many or no size at all.

>TRBV7-2|-|-|TRBJ1-4
TGTGCCAGCAGCTTAGGAGCTGAAAATGAAAAACTGTTTTTT
CASSLGAENEKLFF
>TRBV6-2/TRBV6-3|TRBD1|-|TRBJ2-3
TGTGCCAGCAGTCCCCGACAGGGGATAGATACGCAGTATTTT
CASSPRQGIDTQYF
>TRBV10-1|-|few|TRBJ1-5
TGCGCCAGCAGCTGCGCTCAGCCCCAGCATTTT
CASSCAQPQHF
>TRBV10-3|TRBD1|-|TRBJ2-7
TGTGCCATCAGGGGGGACAGGGCCGCCTACGAGCAGTACTTC
CAIRGDRAAYEQYF
>TRBV5-1|-|-|TRBJ1-1
TGCGCCAGCAGCTTGGTAGGGGCCCAGAACACTGAAGCTTTCTTT
CASSLVGAQNTEAFF
>TRBV4-1|-|-|TRBJ1-6
TGCGCCACAGGGCCCGGGCCCAATTCACCCCTCCACTTT
CATGPGPNSPLHF
>TRBV30|-|-|TRBJ1-6
TGTGCCTGGACCCTACTAGGGGGTTTGGGGTCACCCCTCCACTTT
CAWTLLGGLGSPLHF
>TRBV7-8|TRBD1|-|TRBJ1-1
TGTGCCAGCAGCTCCACCGGACAGGCGACTGAAGCTTTCTTT
CASSSTGQATEAFF
>TRBV7-2|-|-|TRBJ1-1
TGTGCCAGCAGCTCCGGGGGAAACACTGAAGCTTTCTTT
CASSSGGNTEAFF
>TRBV2|-|-|TRBJ2-6
TGTGCCAGCACGAGGCTGTCCTCCGGGGCCAACGTCCTGACTTTC
CASTRLSSGANVLTF
>TRBV5-6|TRBD1|-|TRBJ1-2
TGTGCCAGCAGCCCGATCGGGACAGGACCCTATGGCTACACCTTC
CASSPIGTGPYGYTF
>TRBV19|TRBD1|-|TRBJ2-2
TGTGCCAGTAGTATACCACAGGGGGCGGGGACCGGGGAGCTGTTTTTT
CASSIPQGAGTGELFF
>TRBV5-6|-|-|TRBJ1-2
TGTGCCAGCAGCTACCGGGGAGGTGTTGATGGCTACACCTTC
CASSYRGGVDGYTF
>TRBV6-6|-|few|TRBJ1-4
TGTGCCAGCAGTGGGCAGTTTAATGAAAAACTGTTTTTT
CASSGQFNEKLFF
>TRBV6-2/TRBV6-3|-|-|TRBJ2-3
TGTGCCAGCAGCCCTAACCCCCCGCAGGGGATGACAGATACGCAGTATTTT
CASSPNPPQGMTDTQYF
>TRBV7-3|-|few|TRBJ2-2
TGTGCCAGCAGCCCGCGGGTCACCGGGGAGCTGTTTTTT
CASSPRVTGELFF
>TRBV6-5|-|-|TRBJ1-4
TGTGCCAGCGAAGTTGGGGGGGGTGATTTAGAAAAACTGTTTTTT
CASEVGGGDLEKLFF
>TRBV21-1|-|-|TRBJ2-1
TGTGCCAGCAGCAAGGAGACAGGGGAGAACATCGGTGAGCAGTTCTTC
CASSKETGENIGEQFF
>TRBV6-5|-|-|TRBJ1-1
TGTGCCAGCAGCGCCCCCGCCGCAGGGAACACTGAAGCTTTCTTT
CASSAPAAGNTEAFF
>TRBV4-1|-|-|TRBJ2-7
TGCGCCAGCAGCCAAGGTGGCGGGGCCCTCTCCTACGAGCAGTACTTC
CASSQGGGALSYEQYF
>TRBV6-5|-|-|TRBJ1-3
TGTGCCAGCAGCCTGGACACCTCTGGAAACACCATATATTTT
CASSLDTSGNTIYF
>TRBV18|TRBD1|once|TRBJ1-1
TGTGCCAGCTCACTATGGACAGGGAGCGAGGGGGGTTCTGAAGCTTTCTTT
CASSLWTGSEGGSEAFF
>TRBV18|-|-|TRBJ2-3
TGTGCCAGCTCGCCCTCCTGGGGAGCGGGTTCCACAGATACGCAGTATTTT
CASSPSWGAGSTDTQYF
>TRBV30|-|-|TRBJ1-2
TGTGCCTGGAGTGTATGGGAGGGCCGGGGCTATGGCTACACCTTC
CAWSVWEGRGYGYTF
>TRBV10-3|-|-|TRBJ1-1
TGTGCCATCAGACCTGACAGCATGAACACTGAAGCTTTCTTT
CAIRPDSMNTEAFF
>TRBV12-3/TRBV12-4|-|-|TRBJ1-1
TGTGCCAGAATCAAAGGAGGGGCCACTGAAGCTTTCTTT
CARIKGGATEAFF
>TRBV7-2|-|-|TRBJ1-3
TGTGCCAGCAGCTTATCCAGGCGTGGAAACACCATATATTTT
CASSLSRRGNTIYF
>TRBV4-1|-|-|TRBJ1-2
TGCGCCAGCAGGACGAGCCCTGGCGGGGCTTATGGCTACACCTTC
CASRTSPGGAYGYTF
>TRBV7-9|TRBD1|once|TRBJ1-2
TGTGCCAGCAGCCCCCAGGGGGCGAGAGGCTACACCTTC
CASSPQGARGYTF
>TRBV3-1/TRBV3-2|-|-|TRBJ2-1
TGTGCCAGCAGCCGCCCGGAGGGGCCAGGCAATGAGCAGTTCTTC
CASSRPEGPGNEQFF
>TRBV15|-|-|TRBJ1-2
TGTGCCACCAGCAGAGAACAGGGCCTGGGTGGCTACACCTTC
CATSREQGLGGYTF
>TRBV2|-|-|TRBJ2-1
TGTGCCAGCAGTGGGGAGTACAGCTCCTACAATGAGCAGTTCTTC
CASSGEYSSYNEQFF
>TRBV6-5|-|-|TRBJ2-3
TGTGCCGGAGGGGACACAGATACGCAGTATTTT
CAGGDTDTQYF
>TRBV7-8|-|-|TRBJ1-1
TGTGCCAGCAGCTTAGTGGGGGGGAGCACTGAAGCTTTCTTT
CASSLVGGSTEAFF
>TRBV3-1/TRBV3-2|-|-|TRBJ1-1
TGTGCCAGCAGCCCTCAGGGAGGGGACACTGAAGCTTTCTTT
CASSPQGGDTEAFF
>TRBV5-1|TRBD2|-|TRBJ2-7
TGCGCCAGCAGCTTGGAAGGACGGGGGGGCCTGGACGAGCAGTACTTC
CASSLEGRGGLDEQYF
>TRBV3-1/TRBV3-2|-|few|TRBJ2-3
TGTGCCAGCAGCCAAGACTTCTCTAGCACAGATACGCAGTATTTT
CASSQDFSSTDTQYF
>TRBV7-9|-|-|TRBJ1-1
TGTGCCAGCAGCTTAACTGGGCAGCTGCTCATGAACACTGAAGCTTTCTTT
CASSLTGQLLMNTEAFF
>TRBV19|TRBD1|-|TRBJ2-2
TGTGCCAGTAGTCCGCGGGACAGGGACACCGGGGAGCTGTTTTTT
CASSPRDRDTGELFF
>TRBV6-5|TRBD2|-|TRBJ2-1
TGTGCCACCGCCATGGGGCTAGCGGGGGGTTTGAGGCAGTTCTTC
CATAMGLAGGLRQFF
>TRBV29-1|TRBD1|-|TRBJ1-1
TGCAGCGTTGAAGAACCTGTACAGGGGAAAGAAGCTTTCTTT
CSVEEPVQGKEAFF
>TRBV4-1|-|few|TRBJ1-6
TGCGCCAGCAGCCAAGGGCTCGGGAATTCACCCCTCCACTTT
CASSQGLGNSPLHF
>TRBV13|TRBD1|few|TRBJ2-7
TGTGCCAGCAGCCTCCGGGACAGGGGCCACGAGCAGTACTTC
CASSLRDRGHEQYF
>TRBV19|-|-|TRBJ2-2
TGTGCCAGTAGTATAACAGGGGAGGCCGGGGAGCTGTTTTTT
CASSITGEAGELFF
>TRBV6-5|TRBD1|-|TRBJ1-2
TGTGCCAGCAGTTACTCAGAGGGGGCATATGGCTACACCTTC
CASSYSEGAYGYTF
>TRBV9|TRBD1|-|TRBJ1-6
TGTGCCAGCAGCGTAAATCCAGGGACAGAAGATTCACCCCTCCACTTT
CASSVNPGTEDSPLHF
>TRBV18|-|once|TRBJ1-4
TGTGCCAGCTCACCACGGGCAGGGAATAATGAAAAACTGTTTTTT
CASSPRAGNNEKLFF
>TRBV5-1|-|-|TRBJ1-1
TGCGCCAGCAGCTTGTTGTCAGACACTGAAGCTTTCTTT
CASSLLSDTEAFF
>TRBV7-3|-|-|TRBJ2-6
TGTGCCAGCAGCTCACCGGGACTCGGGGCCAACGTCCTGACTTTC
CASSSPGLGANVLTF
>TRBV6-1|-|-|TRBJ2-7
TGTGCCAGCAGTGACGGAACAGGGGAGCAGTACTTC
CASSDGTGEQYF
>TRBV5-6|-|few|TRBJ2-3
TGTGCCAGCAGCTTGGGTCCAGGTTCAGATACGCAGTATTTT
CASSLGPGSDTQYF
>TRBV7-9|-|-|TRBJ2-3
TGTGCCAGCAGCTTAAGCTCTAGCACAGATACGCAGTATTTT
CASSLSSSTDTQYF
>TRBV6-5|TRBD1|once|TRBJ1-1
TGTGCCAGCAGTTACTCGGGACAGTACACTGAAGCTTTCTTT
CASSYSGQYTEAFF
>TRBV15|TRBD1|-|TRBJ1-3
TGTGCCACCAGCAGAGATGGGACAGGGGGTCCCCTATATTTT
CATSRDGTGGPLYF